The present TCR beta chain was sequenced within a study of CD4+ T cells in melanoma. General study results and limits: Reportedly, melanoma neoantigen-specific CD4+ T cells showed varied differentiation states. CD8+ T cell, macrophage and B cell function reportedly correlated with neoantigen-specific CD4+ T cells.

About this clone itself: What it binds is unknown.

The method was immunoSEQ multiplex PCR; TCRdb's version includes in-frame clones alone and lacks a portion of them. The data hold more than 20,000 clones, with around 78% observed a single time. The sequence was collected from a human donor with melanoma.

The CDR3 protein is CASSLFGPRGGNEQFF. The CDR3 DNA is TGTGCCAGCAGTTTATTTGGTCCACGGGGTGGTAATGAGCAGTTCTTC. The J gene is TRBJ2-1, the V gene TRBV27, with D perhaps matching TRBD2 (5 bases). The CDR3 consists of 16 residues. The V end lost 1 base, the J end lost 7 bases, and 17 bases lay between the germline ends. The germline gives CDR1 MNHEY, CDR2 SMNVEV (reference sequence).